This TCR beta chain was documented in a study of cytomegalovirus exposure and HLA in healthy donors. The study, taken as a whole, reports: The likely explanation for a cluster of highly shared sequence variants was sequencing artifact. Later work associated roughly 15,000 TCR beta sequences with HLA alleles at 0.05 false discovery rate.

The primer mix had 60 Vbeta and 13 Jbeta primers. The repertoire was sequenced with immunoSEQ multiplex PCR; TCRdb's copy has only in-frame clones and lacks some. The data hold roughly 200,000 clones, with around 77% observed a single time. This clone was counted a few times. Its antigen is still unknown. Trimming left V 2 bases short and J 4 bases short, with 8 bases between. The CDR3 is 13 residues long. The germline V gene encodes CDR1 MNHEY and CDR2 SVGAGI. The gene calls are TRBV6-5 and TRBJ1-2; unclear D gene. What was sequenced was PBMCs. The TCR comes from a woman in her twenties or thirties in good health and CMV-seronegative. The CDR3 bases are TGTGCCAGCAGTTACAGAGGCCTCTATGGCTACACCTTC. Protein: CASSYRGLYGYTF.